This T cell receptor (beta chain) is drawn from a study of Ad26.COV2.S vaccination and SARS-CoV-2 variants (dated by TCRdb to the early 2020s). About the full investigation: Vaccine-arm donors were drawn from COV1001, a multicentre, randomized, double-blind, placebo-controlled phase I-IIa trial of Ad26.COV2.S in healthy adults. Investigators did not know the trial group allocation while performing experiments and assessing outcomes. A total of 32 samples were included in the TCR-sequenced set, comprising around 19 Ad26.COV2.S vaccine recipients, 5 placebo recipients and 8 SARS-CoV-2 convalescent individuals. Trial participants were randomized into five groups of five: low-dose or high-dose Ad26.COV2.S given once or twice, or placebo on both occasions. Ad26.COV2.S was given intramuscularly at 5x10^10 or 1x10^11 viral particles, as a single shot or as two shots 56 days apart. TCRbeta repertoire sequencing was used to assess the specificity and breadth of SARS-CoV-2-reactive T cell receptors after Ad26.COV2.S vaccination. What the work shows at the level of the full study, not this receptor alone: The authors noted that total T cell responses may have been underestimated by the TCR breadth and depth analyses. Comparing responses between vaccine doses or regimens was not something the study was powered to do. After vaccination, substantial breadth of spike-specific CD8+ and CD4+ T cell responses was reported. Comparable non-spike TCR breadth was observed between vaccine and placebo recipients, consistent with only spike being contained in the vaccine. Compared with placebo recipients, Ad26.COV2.S recipients showed higher spike-specific TCR breadth (P = 0.0014).

In this sample, this clone turned up once. Its antigen remains undetermined. Base qualities are not at hand, and no much larger clone is one base apart. V sheds 4 bases and J sheds 7 bases, leaving 17 bases between their ends. There are 15 amino acids in the CDR3, from cysteine to phenylalanine inclusive. Only the CDR3 DNA stays, 45 bases, in frame from base 1. For CDR1 and CDR2, the germline V gene (reference sequence) lists LGHDT and YNNKEL. The immunoSEQ Assay was the method used to sequence TCRbeta CDR3 regions. After extraction, genomic DNA underwent amplification by bias-controlled multiplex PCR, followed by high-throughput sequencing. The source study handled its data this way. To quantify the absolute abundance of every unique TCRbeta CDR3 region, sequences were collapsed and filtered. T cell fraction was estimated by normalizing TCRbeta template counts to usable DNA, with usable DNA measured through amplification of reference genes found in all nucleated cells. Repertoire TCRs were annotated as SARS-CoV-2-specific when V gene, CDR3 amino acid sequence and J gene were exactly matched to a known reactive TCR set. The reference SARS-CoV-2 TCR set was derived from MIRA and filtered for enrichment in COVID-19-positive ImmuneCODE repertoires, a step that removed public or cross-reactive TCRs. Using the MIRA antigens, annotated TCRs were further analysed by specific ORF or by position within an ORF. Depth was the summed frequency of annotated unique rearrangements, while breadth was defined as annotated unique rearrangements over total unique productive rearrangements. TCR breadth was compared between groups using two-sided Wilcoxon rank-sum tests. TCRdb mirrors the immuneACCESS table, restricted to in-frame sequences. Some clones are absent from its copies; in checked studies, under half trace to an unresolved V gene, and the reason for the others is unknown. V, J and clone size are taken as reported in that table, and D and trimming were inferred from the DNA itself. In all, the sample holds around 300,000 clones, and 88% of those were seen once. Jointly, the top ten make up 6.4% of the sample.

In the paper's terms, the treatment or condition label means: around 19 received Ad26.COV2.S at low or high dose, single or two shots; several received placebo; per-sample allocation not given. For vaccine and placebo recipients, the sequenced repertoires came from samples collected on day 63 after the first injection. Cohort 1b enrolled around 24 adults aged 18-55 years at a single site in Boston, USA, between 29 July and 7 August 2020. Ad26.COV2.S consisted of a replication-incompetent adenovirus type 26 vector by which a prefusion-stabilized SARS-CoV-2 spike protein from the original Wuhan strain was expressed.

The sequence is built from TRBV3-1 (or the pseudogene TRBV3-2) and TRBJ1-5; the D segment cannot be called with confidence. The sequencing used peripheral blood, collected in a trial of Ad26.COV2.S vaccine versus placebo. The source is a person between 18 and 65 years old who received the Ad26.COV2.S COVID-19 vaccine or a placebo. The encoded CDR3 is CASSPSLQGYQPQHF. The DNA sequence follows: TGTGCCAGCAGCCCCTCCCTACAAGGATACCAGCCCCAGCATTTT.